This is a list of T cell receptor beta chains from one sample in a study of beta chain features in type 1 diabetes. Only in-frame clones appear in the TCRdb table, and some are missing; sequencing was by immunoSEQ multiplex PCR. Of roughly 240,000 clones listed, 12% to 15% are singletons. Source material: naive CD4+ T cells from blood. All receptors derive from a woman aged 40 to 50 in good health. Both conserved end residues are part of each CDR3. A D gene is named only where the DNA matches it firmly. Some rows mark clone size as missing; the rest say once, few, many or name a class of expanded clone.

V gene	D gene	J gene	clone size	CDR3 DNA	CDR3 protein
TRBV6-6	TRBD1	TRBJ1-5	.	TGTGCCAGCACCGGACAGGCCAATCAGCCCCAGCATTTT	CASTGQANQPQHF
TRBV9	.	TRBJ2-7	many	TGTGCCAGCAGCGCGGGGTACGAGCAGTACTTC	CASSAGYEQYF
TRBV7-8	.	TRBJ1-1	few	TGTGCCAGCAAAAGGAGTATGAACACTGAAGCTTTCTTT	CASKRSMNTEAFF
TRBV4-1	TRBD2	TRBJ2-7	.	TGCGCCAGCAGCCAAGATCTAGCGGCCCCCTACGAGCAGTACTTC	CASSQDLAAPYEQYF
TRBV6-5	.	TRBJ2-1	.	TGTGCCAGCAGTGGCACTAGTAGCTCCTACAATGAGCAGTTCTTC	CASSGTSSSYNEQFF
TRBV11-2	TRBD2	TRBJ2-5	few	TGTGCCAGCAGATCCAGTAGCGGGGGGGCCGGGGAGACCCAGTACTTC	CASRSSSGGAGETQYF
TRBV19	TRBD1	TRBJ2-7	.	TGTGCCAGTAGTATGACTCAGGGGGCGGCCTACGAGCAGTACTTC	CASSMTQGAAYEQYF
TRBV5-1	.	TRBJ1-1	few	TGCGCCAGCAGCTTGTCAGGGGTGAACACTGAAGCTTTCTTT	CASSLSGVNTEAFF
TRBV29-1	.	TRBJ1-5	few	TGCAGCGTTGAAGACAGAACGGGTCAGCCCCAGCATTTT	CSVEDRTGQPQHF
TRBV6-1	.	TRBJ1-5	few	TGTGCCAGCAGTGAAGTTTCGAGGACTTGGCGCAATCAGCCCCAGCATTTT	CASSEVSRTWRNQPQHF
TRBV4-1	TRBD1	TRBJ1-2	.	TGCGCCAGCAGCGTTCGGGACAGGGGAGGCTATGGCTACACCTTC	CASSVRDRGGYGYTF
TRBV6-1	TRBD1	TRBJ1-5	.	TGTGCCAGTCATACAGGGGAGGGCAATCAGCCCCAGCATTTT	CASHTGEGNQPQHF
TRBV7-2	.	TRBJ2-3	few	TGTGCCAGCAGCTATCTTGGGGACATTTCTCTTACGCAGTATTTT	CASSYLGDISLTQYF
TRBV11-2	.	TRBJ1-2	few	TGTGCCAGCAGGAGAATACGGCGGGGTAACTATGGCTACACCTTC	CASRRIRRGNYGYTF
TRBV10-1	.	TRBJ2-7	few	TGCGCCAGCTCGGAGTCCCCCTACGAGCAGTACTTC	CASSESPYEQYF
TRBV27	.	TRBJ1-2	.	TGTGCCAGCAGCTCAGGGGTTTCTGGCTACACCTTC	CASSSGVSGYTF
TRBV5-1	.	TRBJ2-2	few	TGCGCCAGCAGCTTGGGCCGGGGTGACGGGGAGCTGTTTTTT	CASSLGRGDGELFF
TRBV29-1	TRBD1	TRBJ1-1	.	TGCAGCGTTGAGGTTACAGGGACAGGAACTGAAGCTTTCTTT	CSVEVTGTGTEAFF
TRBV29-1	.	TRBJ2-2	many	TGCAGCGGAAAAGGGGTCGGGGAGCTGTTTTTT	CSGKGVGELFF
TRBV28	.	TRBJ2-7	few	TGTGCCAGCAACACCCCGGGGTACGAGCAGTACTTC	CASNTPGYEQYF
TRBV10-2	TRBD2	TRBJ2-3	.	TGCGCCAGCAGTCCCGGGACTAGGAGCCTGGATACGCAGTATTTT	CASSPGTRSLDTQYF
TRBV27	.	TRBJ2-2	few	TGTGCCAGCAGTTTGAGACAGGAGTACACCGGGGAGCTGTTTTTT	CASSLRQEYTGELFF
TRBV19	TRBD1	TRBJ1-1	.	TGTGCCATCACAACAGGGGACAGTATGAACACTGAAGCTTTCTTT	CAITTGDSMNTEAFF
TRBV27	TRBD2	TRBJ2-3	few	TGTGCCAGCATTTCCTCGGGGGGGCCTCTACATACGCAGTATTTT	CASISSGGPLHTQYF
TRBV4-1	.	TRBJ2-1	.	TGCGCCAGCAGCCAACCTATCTCCTCCTACAATGAGCAGTTCTTC	CASSQPISSYNEQFF
TRBV13	.	TRBJ2-7	many	TGTGCCAGCAGCTTAGCCGCAGGGCGATCCTACGAGCAGTACTTC	CASSLAAGRSYEQYF
TRBV4-2	.	TRBJ2-5	many	TGTGCCAGCAGCCAAGCGGCTACCCTCGGGGAGACCCAGTACTTC	CASSQAATLGETQYF
TRBV5-4	.	TRBJ1-1	few	TGTGCCAGCAGCTTTAATGGGGCGCGGACTGAAGCTTTCTTT	CASSFNGARTEAFF
TRBV18	.	TRBJ2-1	.	TGTGCCAGCTCACCCCCCGGGAACAATGAGCAGTTCTTC	CASSPPGNNEQFF
TRBV14	TRBD2	TRBJ2-3	.	TGTGCCAGCAGCCAAGATCGGGGGGGGCACACAGATACGCAGTATTTT	CASSQDRGGHTDTQYF
TRBV7-2	TRBD1	TRBJ1-6	.	TGTGCCAGCAGCTTAACACAGGGGGGTAATTCACCCCTCCACTTT	CASSLTQGGNSPLHF
TRBV4-1	TRBD1	TRBJ1-2	.	TGCGCCAGCAGCCAAGATAGTGCTAGGGACAGGGTCTATGGCTACACCTTC	CASSQDSARDRVYGYTF
TRBV5-6	.	TRBJ1-3	.	TGTGCCAGCAGCCAACTGGGACTGGCCTCTGGAAACACCATATATTTT	CASSQLGLASGNTIYF
TRBV19	.	TRBJ2-6	.	TGTGCCAGTAGTACGGACAGAGGGCGGGGGTTCGGGGCCAACGTCCTGACTTTC	CASSTDRGRGFGANVLTF
TRBV5-1	TRBD1	TRBJ1-4	few	TGCGCCAGCAGCTTACTGCCGGGACAGGCTAATGAAAAACTGTTTTTT	CASSLLPGQANEKLFF
TRBV6-5	.	TRBJ2-5	.	TGTGCCAGCCCTAGACAGAGTGGAGAGACCCAGTACTTC	CASPRQSGETQYF
TRBV6-5	.	TRBJ2-7	few	TGTGCCAGCAGTTACCCAGGAAACGAGCAGTACTTC	CASSYPGNEQYF
TRBV7-6	.	TRBJ1-2	.	TGTGCCAGCAGCCCAATGAGTGGCTATGGCTACACCTTC	CASSPMSGYGYTF
TRBV6-5	TRBD1	TRBJ2-7	.	TGTGCCAGCAGTTACTCGGGACAGGGCTCCTACGAGCAGTACTTC	CASSYSGQGSYEQYF
TRBV5-1	TRBD2	TRBJ2-1	.	TGCGCCAGCGCGGGGGGGGTCAGCTCCTACAATGAGCAGTTCTTC	CASAGGVSSYNEQFF
TRBV13	.	TRBJ2-3	once	TGTGCCAGCAGCTTGCGGATTTCTATAGGCACAGATACGCAGTATTTT	CASSLRISIGTDTQYF
TRBV6-4	TRBD2	TRBJ2-1	.	TGTGCCAGCAGCTCTAGCGGGGGGGCGTACGAGCAGTTCTTC	CASSSSGGAYEQFF
TRBV18	.	TRBJ2-5	.	TGTGCCAGCTCAGATCGGGACTCACATTTAGAGACCCAGTACTTC	CASSDRDSHLETQYF
TRBV18	TRBD1	TRBJ2-3	.	TGTGCCAGCTCACCCAGAGTACAGGGGGCAGGCACAGATACGCAGTATTTT	CASSPRVQGAGTDTQYF
TRBV6-1	.	TRBJ1-2	few	TGTGCCAGCAGTGAAGGAGGCAGGGGCTATGGCTACACCTTC	CASSEGGRGYGYTF
TRBV5-1	TRBD1	TRBJ1-2	.	TGCGCCAGCAGCGTAGGGACCGGGACAGGGACTGGCTACACCTTC	CASSVGTGTGTGYTF
TRBV11-1	TRBD1	TRBJ1-6	.	TGTGCCAGCACCGGCACGGACAGGGCGATGACACCCCTCCACTTT	CASTGTDRAMTPLHF
TRBV7-2	TRBD1	TRBJ1-1	.	TGTGCCAGCAGCTTGTCGACAGGGGGAACTGAAGCTTTCTTT	CASSLSTGGTEAFF
TRBV4-3	TRBD2	TRBJ2-2	few	TGCGCCAGCAGCCAAGATTTGCGTCTAGCGGGGACCGGGGAGCTGTTTTTT	CASSQDLRLAGTGELFF
TRBV9	TRBD1	TRBJ1-2	.	TGTGCCAGCAGCGTAGGACAGGGGGCTTTATATGGCTACACCTTC	CASSVGQGALYGYTF
TRBV25-1	.	TRBJ2-1	few	TGTGCCAGCAGGGGGGGTTCGAATAACAATGAGCAGTTCTTC	CASRGGSNNNEQFF
TRBV2	.	TRBJ1-1	.	TGTGCCAGCACTTTCCGGGGGAACACTGAAGCTTTCTTT	CASTFRGNTEAFF
TRBV7-2	.	TRBJ1-1	.	TGTGCCAGCAGCTTACAGGGTACCCACAATGCTGAAGCTTTCTTT	CASSLQGTHNAEAFF
TRBV19	TRBD1	TRBJ2-3	few	TGTGCCAGTAGTACGAGACAGGGTACGCAGTATTTT	CASSTRQGTQYF
TRBV29-1	.	TRBJ2-7	many	TGCAGCGTTAATCCGGGATACGAGCAGTACTTC	CSVNPGYEQYF
TRBV7-6	TRBD1	TRBJ2-7	once	TGTGCCAGCAGCGATGGACAGGGAGGTTACGAGCAGTACTTC	CASSDGQGGYEQYF